These 9 T cell receptor beta chains came from one sample sequenced in a study of blood T cell repertoires in COVID-19. The assay was immunoSEQ multiplex PCR, and TCRdb's table has in-frame clones only and misses some. This table has 30,000 or so clones, roughly 86% appearing once. Sequencing was performed on peripheral blood. The origin of the receptors is a man aged 60 to 69 with COVID-19, enrolled during active disease.

This clone was observed a single time. The chain combines TRBV29-1 with TRBJ1-1, with 10 bases aligning to TRBD1. The CDR3 extends over 11 amino acids. Trimming took 6 bases from V and 11 from J; bases not matched to a gene: 6. Germline lookup yields CDR1 SQVTM and CDR2 ANQGSEA. The CDR3 DNA reads as TGCAGCGTGGGGGACAGGGGACGCGCTTTCTTT. This gives the protein CSVGDRGRAFF.

The chain recombines TRBV28 with TRBJ2-1; the match to TRBD2 covers 13 bases. The length of the CDR3 is 18 residues. Losses at the gene ends were 5 bases for V and 4 bases for J; bases not matched to a gene: 11. Germline lookup yields CDR1 MDHEN and CDR2 SYDVKM. Here the CDR3 DNA reads TGTGCCAGCAGTACCGCTCGACTAGCGGGAGGCGATTACAATGAGCAGTTCTTC. Its protein product is CASSTARLAGGDYNEQFF.

The rearrangement uses TRBV18 and TRBJ1-5, with D possibly TRBD1 on 6 matching bases. CDR1 KGHSH and CDR2 LQKENI come from the germline V gene. The CDR3 contains 16 residues. The V and J ends lost 0 bases and 3 bases respectively, with 12 bases between them. The CDR3 DNA reads TGTGCCAGCTCACCACCTCTCGCGGGGGCCAATCAGCCCCAGCATTTT. Amino acids: CASSPPLAGANQPQHF.

The CDR3 region is CASRYSPVTGELFF. CDR3 coding DNA: TGTGCCAGTAGATACAGTCCCGTCACCGGGGAGCTGTTTTTT. This rearrangement joins TRBV19 to TRBJ2-2, with D hard to call. Germline V gene sequence: CDR1 LNHDA, CDR2 SQIVND (reference sequence). V was cut by 6 bases and J by 4 bases, with 12 bases left in between. This CDR3 has 14 amino acids.

The V gene is TRBV15, the J gene TRBJ2-2, with a tentative D call TRBD1 (6 bases). Trimming stripped 3 bases from V and 5 bases from J, with 10 bases between. The length of the CDR3 is 14 residues. CDR1 and CDR2 from the germline V gene are LNHNV and YYDKDF (reference sequence). CDR3: CATSRSQGTGELFF. CDR3 bases: TGTGCCACCAGCAGGAGTCAGGGGACCGGGGAGCTGTTTTTT.

This sequence joins TRBV20-1 and TRBJ2-1; D unresolved. V was cut by 3 bases and J by 8 bases, with 14 bases left in between. This CDR3 comprises 13 residues. Germline lookup yields CDR1 DFQATT and CDR2 SNEGSKA (reference sequence). The CDR3, as DNA: TGCAGTGCTAGTAGACTGGCCCGGGATGAGCAGTTCTTC. The encoded protein is CSASRLARDEQFF.

The chain joins TRBV2 to TRBJ2-7; D is unclear. Germline CDR1 reads SNHLY; CDR2 reads FYNNEI. The CDR3 contains 12 residues. V was pared by 5 bases and J by 4 bases, with 9 bases between. CDR3 in DNA: TGTGCCAGCAGTCTAAACCGGTACGAGCAGTACTTC. As protein: CASSLNRYEQYF.

The V gene is TRBV7-3, the J gene TRBJ2-5; the D gene is possibly TRBD2 (5 bases). The CDR3 sequence is 13 residues long. Germline V gene data show CDR1 as SGHTA and CDR2 as FQGTGA. Trimming removed 5 bases from V and 2 bases from J, with 9 bases in between. In DNA form, the CDR3 reads TGTGCCAGCAGCGCCGGGGTACAAGAGACCCAGTACTTC. Its translation: CASSAGVQETQYF.

V gene TRBV6-5 combines with J gene TRBJ1-2; 7 bases are a match to TRBD1. The CDR3 is 14 amino acids. After removal of 4 bases from V and 4 bases from J, the junction contained 6 bases not matched to a gene. The germline gives CDR1 MNHEY, CDR2 SVGAGI. CDR3 nucleotide sequence: TGTGCCAGCAGTTCCCTGGGACAGACCTATGGCTACACCTTC. Amino acids: CASSSLGQTYGYTF.